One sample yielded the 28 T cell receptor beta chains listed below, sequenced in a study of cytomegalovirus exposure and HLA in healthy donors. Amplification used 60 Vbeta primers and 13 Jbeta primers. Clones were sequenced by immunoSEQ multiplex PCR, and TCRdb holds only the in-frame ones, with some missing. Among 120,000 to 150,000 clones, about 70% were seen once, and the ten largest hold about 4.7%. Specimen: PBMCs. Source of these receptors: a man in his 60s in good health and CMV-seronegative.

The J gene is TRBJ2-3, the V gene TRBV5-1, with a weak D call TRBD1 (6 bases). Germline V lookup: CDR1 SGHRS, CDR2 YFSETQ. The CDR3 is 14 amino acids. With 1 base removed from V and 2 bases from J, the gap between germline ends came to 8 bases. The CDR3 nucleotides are TGCGCCAGCAGCTTGCCAGGGGTCACAGATACGCAGTATTTT. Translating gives CASSLPGVTDTQYF.

CDR3 loop: CASSGLGGSYNEQFF. Written as DNA, the CDR3 is TGTGCCAGCAGTGGGCTAGGGGGTTCCTACAATGAGCAGTTCTTC. This chain uses TRBV6-1 with TRBJ2-1, with D perhaps matching TRBD1 (6 bases). This CDR3 has 15 amino acids. The V gene's germline CDR1 is MNHNS and CDR2 SASEGT. The V end lost 4 bases, the J end lost 1 base, and 11 bases lay between the germline ends.

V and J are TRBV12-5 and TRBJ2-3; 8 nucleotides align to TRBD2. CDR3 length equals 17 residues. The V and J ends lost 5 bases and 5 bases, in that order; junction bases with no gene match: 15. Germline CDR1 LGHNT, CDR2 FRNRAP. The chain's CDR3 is CASGGPPAGEVKDTQYF. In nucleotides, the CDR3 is TGTGCTAGTGGTGGACCGCCAGCGGGGGAAGTGAAAGATACGCAGTATTTT.

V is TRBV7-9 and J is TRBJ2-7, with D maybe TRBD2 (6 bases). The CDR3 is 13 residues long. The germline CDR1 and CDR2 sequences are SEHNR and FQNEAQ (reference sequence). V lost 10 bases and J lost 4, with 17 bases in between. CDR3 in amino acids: CAIEKSGSYEQYF. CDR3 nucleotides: TGTGCCATCGAGAAAAGCGGGTCGTACGAGCAGTACTTC.

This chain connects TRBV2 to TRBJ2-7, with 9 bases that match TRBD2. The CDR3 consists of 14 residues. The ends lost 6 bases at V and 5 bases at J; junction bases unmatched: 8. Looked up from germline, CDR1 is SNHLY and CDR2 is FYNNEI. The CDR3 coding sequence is TGTGCCAGCAGGGGCGGGAGGGCGCTGGACGAGCAGTACTTC. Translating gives CASRGGRALDEQYF.

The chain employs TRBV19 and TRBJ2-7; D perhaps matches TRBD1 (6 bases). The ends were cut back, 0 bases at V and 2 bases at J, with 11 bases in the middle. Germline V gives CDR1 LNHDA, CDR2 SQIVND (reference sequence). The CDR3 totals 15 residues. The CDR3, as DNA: TGTGCCAGTAGTATAGAAGGGGGAAGGGCCTACGAGCAGTACTTC. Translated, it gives CASSIEGGRAYEQYF.

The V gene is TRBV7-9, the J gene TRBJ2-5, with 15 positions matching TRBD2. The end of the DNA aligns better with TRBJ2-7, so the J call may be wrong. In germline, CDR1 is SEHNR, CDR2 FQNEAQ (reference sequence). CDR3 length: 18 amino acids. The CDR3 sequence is CASSSPGQGTSGGYEQYF. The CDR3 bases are TGTGCCAGCAGCTCTCCGGGACAGGGGACTAGCGGGGGGTACGAGCAGTACTTC.

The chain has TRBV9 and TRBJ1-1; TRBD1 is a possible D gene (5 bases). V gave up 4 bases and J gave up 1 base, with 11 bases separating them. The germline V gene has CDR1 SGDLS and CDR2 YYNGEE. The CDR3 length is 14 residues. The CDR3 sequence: CASSSLTANTEAFF. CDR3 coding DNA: TGTGCCAGCAGCTCCCTGACAGCGAACACTGAAGCTTTCTTT.

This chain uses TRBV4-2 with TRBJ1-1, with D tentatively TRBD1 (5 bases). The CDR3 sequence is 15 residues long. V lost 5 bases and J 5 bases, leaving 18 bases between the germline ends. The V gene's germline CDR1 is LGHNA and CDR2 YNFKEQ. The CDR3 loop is CASSTRGGGETEAFF. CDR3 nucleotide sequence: TGTGCCAGCAGCACGCGGGGGGGAGGTGAAACTGAAGCTTTCTTT.

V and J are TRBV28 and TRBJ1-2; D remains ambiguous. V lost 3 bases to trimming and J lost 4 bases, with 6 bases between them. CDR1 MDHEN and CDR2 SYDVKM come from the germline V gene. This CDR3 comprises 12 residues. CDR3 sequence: CASSFQVYGYTF. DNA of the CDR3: TGTGCCAGCAGTTTCCAGGTCTATGGCTACACCTTC.

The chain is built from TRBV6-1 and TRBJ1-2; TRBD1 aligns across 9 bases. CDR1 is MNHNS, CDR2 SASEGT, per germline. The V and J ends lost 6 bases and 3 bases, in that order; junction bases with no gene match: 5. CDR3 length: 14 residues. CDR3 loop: CASSRDRDDYGYTF. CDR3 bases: TGTGCCAGCAGCCGGGACAGGGACGACTATGGCTACACCTTC.

This CDR3 reads CASSLLHSSGRDAQETQYF. The CDR3 bases are TGCGCCAGCAGCTTGCTACACTCAAGCGGGAGGGACGCGCAAGAGACCCAGTACTTC. The chain combines TRBV5-1 with TRBJ2-5; 10 positions agree with TRBD2. CDR1 SGHRS and CDR2 YFSETQ come from the germline V gene. V trimming: 1 base; J trimming: 2 bases; junction bases outside the gene matches: 14. This CDR3 has 19 amino acids.

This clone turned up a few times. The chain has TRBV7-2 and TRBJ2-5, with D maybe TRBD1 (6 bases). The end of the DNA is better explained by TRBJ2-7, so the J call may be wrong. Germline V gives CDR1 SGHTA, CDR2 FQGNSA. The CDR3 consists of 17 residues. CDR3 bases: TGTGCCAGCAGCTTAGATGGGGGCCTCCTGATAAGTTACGAGCAGTACTTC. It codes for CASSLDGGLLISYEQYF.

CDR3 protein: CASSIGQGGNGYTF. As DNA, the CDR3 is TGTGCCAGTAGTATTGGTCAAGGGGGAAATGGCTACACCTTC. This sequence joins TRBV19 and TRBJ1-2, with a weak D call TRBD1 (6 bases). CDR1 and CDR2 (germline): LNHDA, SQIVND (reference sequence). V shed 3 bases and J shed 6 bases, with 14 bases lying between them. CDR3 length: 14 amino acids.

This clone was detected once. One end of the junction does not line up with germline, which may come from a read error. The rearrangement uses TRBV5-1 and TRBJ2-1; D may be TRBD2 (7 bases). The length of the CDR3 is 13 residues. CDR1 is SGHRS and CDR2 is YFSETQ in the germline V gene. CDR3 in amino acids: CANSLGGLNEQFF. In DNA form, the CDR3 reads TGCGCCAACAGCTTGGGGGGGCTCAATGAGCAGTTCTTC.

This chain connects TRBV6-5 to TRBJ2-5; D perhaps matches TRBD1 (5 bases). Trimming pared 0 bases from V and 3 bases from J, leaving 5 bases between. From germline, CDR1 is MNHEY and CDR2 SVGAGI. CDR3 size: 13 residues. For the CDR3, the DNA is TGTGCCAGCAGTTACTCGGACAAAGAGACCCAGTACTTC. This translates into CASSYSDKETQYF.

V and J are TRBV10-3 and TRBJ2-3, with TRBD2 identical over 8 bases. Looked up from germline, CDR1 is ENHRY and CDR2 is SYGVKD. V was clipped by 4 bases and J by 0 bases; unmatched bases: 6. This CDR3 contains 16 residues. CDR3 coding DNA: TGTGCCATCAGTGGGACTAGCCCGTCTAGCACAGATACGCAGTATTTT. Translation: CAISGTSPSSTDTQYF.

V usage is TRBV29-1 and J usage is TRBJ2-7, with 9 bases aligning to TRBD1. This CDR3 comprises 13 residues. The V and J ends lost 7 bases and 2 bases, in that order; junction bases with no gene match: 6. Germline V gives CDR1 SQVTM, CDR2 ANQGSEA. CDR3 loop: CSASTGGAYEQYF. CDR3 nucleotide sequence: TGCAGCGCTTCAACAGGGGGCGCCTACGAGCAGTACTTC.

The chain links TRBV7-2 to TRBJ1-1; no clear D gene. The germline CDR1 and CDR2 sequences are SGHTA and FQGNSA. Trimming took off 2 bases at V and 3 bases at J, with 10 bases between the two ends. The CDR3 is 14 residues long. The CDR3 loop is CASSLSIQDTEAFF. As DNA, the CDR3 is TGTGCCAGCAGCTTAAGTATCCAGGACACTGAAGCTTTCTTT.

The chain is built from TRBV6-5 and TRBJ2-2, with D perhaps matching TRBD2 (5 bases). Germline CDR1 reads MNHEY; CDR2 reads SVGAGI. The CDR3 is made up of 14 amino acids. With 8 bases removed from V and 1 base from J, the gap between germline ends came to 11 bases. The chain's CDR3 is CASRRAGNTGELFF. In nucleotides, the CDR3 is TGTGCCAGCCGCCGGGCGGGGAACACCGGGGAGCTGTTTTTT.

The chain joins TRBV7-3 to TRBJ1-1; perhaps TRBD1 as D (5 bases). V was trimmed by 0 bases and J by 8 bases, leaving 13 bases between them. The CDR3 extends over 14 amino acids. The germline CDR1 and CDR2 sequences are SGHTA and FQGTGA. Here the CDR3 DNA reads TGTGCCAGCAGCTTAACGCCGTCCGGGGGAGAAGCTTTCTTT. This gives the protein CASSLTPSGGEAFF. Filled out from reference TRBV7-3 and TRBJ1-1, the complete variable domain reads GAGVSQTPSNKVTEKGKYVELRCDPISGHTALYWYRQSLGQGPEFLIYFQGTGAADDSGLPNDRFFAVRPEGSVSTLKIQRTERGDSAVYLCASSLTPSGGEAFFGQGTRLTVV.

DNA for the CDR3: TGTGCCAGCACGGACACCTATGGCTACACCTTC. Protein: CASTDTYGYTF. V is TRBV2 and J is TRBJ1-2; the D gene is possibly TRBD1 (5 bases). Germline V gene data show CDR1 as SNHLY and CDR2 as FYNNEI. This CDR3 has 11 amino acids. V lost 7 bases to trimming and J lost 4 bases, with 7 bases between them.

The CDR3 coding sequence is TGTGCCAGCAGCCGTATAGGAGCTAGCAATCAGCCCCAGCATTTT. Protein product: CASSRIGASNQPQHF. V is TRBV7-9 and J is TRBJ1-5, with D unclear. The germline V and J ends were trimmed by 5 bases and 0 bases, with 11 bases remaining between them. The CDR3 totals 15 residues. CDR1 and CDR2 (germline): SEHNR, FQNEAQ (reference sequence).

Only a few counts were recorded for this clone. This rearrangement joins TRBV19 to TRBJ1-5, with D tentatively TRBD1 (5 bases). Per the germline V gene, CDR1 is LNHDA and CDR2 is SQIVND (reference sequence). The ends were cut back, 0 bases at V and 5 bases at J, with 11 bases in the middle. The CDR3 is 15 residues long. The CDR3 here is CASSIDREVDQPQHF. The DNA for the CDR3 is TGTGCCAGTAGTATAGACAGGGAGGTGGATCAGCCCCAGCATTTT. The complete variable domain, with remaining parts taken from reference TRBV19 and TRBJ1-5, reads DGGITQSPKYLFRKEGQNVTLSCEQNLNHDAMYWYRQDPGQGLRLIYYSQIVNDFQKGDIAEGYSVSREKKESFPLTVTSAQKNPTAFYLCASSIDREVDQPQHFGDGTRLSIL.

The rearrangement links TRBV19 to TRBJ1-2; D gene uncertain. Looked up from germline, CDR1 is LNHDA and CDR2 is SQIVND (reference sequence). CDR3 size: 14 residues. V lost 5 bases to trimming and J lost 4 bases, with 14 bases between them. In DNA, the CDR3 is TGTGCCAGTAGTCCGCCGACGGCGGGCTATGGCTACACCTTC. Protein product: CASSPPTAGYGYTF.

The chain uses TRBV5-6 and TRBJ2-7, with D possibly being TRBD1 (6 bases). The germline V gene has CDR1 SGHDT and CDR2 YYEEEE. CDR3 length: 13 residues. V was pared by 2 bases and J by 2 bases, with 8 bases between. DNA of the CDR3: TGTGCCAGCAGCTTCGGACAGACCTACGAGCAGTACTTC. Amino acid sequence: CASSFGQTYEQYF.

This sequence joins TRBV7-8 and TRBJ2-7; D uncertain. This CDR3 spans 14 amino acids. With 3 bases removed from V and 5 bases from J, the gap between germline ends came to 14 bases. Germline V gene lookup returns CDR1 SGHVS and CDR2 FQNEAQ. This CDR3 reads CASSFVSREDEQYF. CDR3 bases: TGTGCCAGCAGCTTTGTGTCAAGAGAAGACGAGCAGTACTTC. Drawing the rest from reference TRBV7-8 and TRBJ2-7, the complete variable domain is GAGVSQSPRYKVAKRGQDVALRCDPISGHVSLFWYQQALGQGPEFLTYFQNEAQLDKSGLPSDRFFAERPEGSVSTLKIQRTQQEDSAVYLCASSFVSREDEQYFGPGTRLTVT.

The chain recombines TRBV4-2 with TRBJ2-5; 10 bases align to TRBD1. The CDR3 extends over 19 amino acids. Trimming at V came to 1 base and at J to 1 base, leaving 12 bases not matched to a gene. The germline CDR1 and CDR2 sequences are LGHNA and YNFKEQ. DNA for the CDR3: TGTGCCAGCAGCCAAGGCATCGGGACAGGGGAGAGGGCCCAAGAGACCCAGTACTTC. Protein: CASSQGIGTGERAQETQYF.